This T cell receptor (beta chain) emerged from a study of Ad26.COV2.S vaccination and SARS-CoV-2 variants (dated by TCRdb to about 2021). Concerning the study at large: Vaccine-arm donors came from COV1001, a multicentre, randomized, double-blind, placebo-controlled phase I-IIa trial of Ad26.COV2.S in healthy adults. Ad26.COV2.S was administered intramuscularly at 5 x 10^10 or 1 x 10^11 viral particles, either as a single shot or as two shots given 56 days apart. Sequencing of the TCRbeta repertoire served to evaluate the specificity and breadth of SARS-CoV-2-reactive T cell receptors following Ad26.COV2.S vaccination. The TCR-sequenced set comprised around 30 samples: around 20 Ad26.COV2.S vaccine recipients, 5 placebo recipients and 8 SARS-CoV-2 convalescent individuals. Trial participants were randomized into five groups of five: low-dose or high-dose Ad26.COV2.S given once or twice, or placebo on both occasions. Blinding of investigators to trial group allocation was maintained during experiments and outcome assessment.

CDR1 and CDR2 were assigned from the germline V gene as MGHRA and YSYEKL. Counted from cysteine to phenylalanine, this CDR3 has 15 amino acids. CDR3 DNA is the only sequence kept; it has 45 bases, read in frame from the first base. A distance of 10 bases separates the germline ends of V and J, which lose 1 base and 1 base respectively. The treatment or condition label on this specimen signifies: over 15 received Ad26.COV2.S at low or high dose, single or two shots; several received placebo; per-sample allocation not given. For vaccine and placebo recipients, the sequenced repertoires came from samples collected on day 63 after the first injection. In Cohort 1b, more than 20 adults aged 18-55 years were enrolled at a single site in Boston, USA, between 29 July and 7 August 2020. Ad26.COV2.S was a replication-incompetent adenovirus type 26 vector that expressed a prefusion-stabilized SARS-CoV-2 spike protein derived from the original Wuhan strain.

About this clone itself: Its antigen specificity is not known. Base-call qualities are not available, and no considerably larger clone is one nucleotide away.

The immunoSEQ Assay was the method used to sequence TCRbeta CDR3 regions. After extraction, genomic DNA underwent amplification by bias-controlled multiplex PCR, followed by high-throughput sequencing. Regarding the original processing steps: To quantify the absolute abundance of every unique TCRbeta CDR3 region, sequences were collapsed and filtered. T cell fraction was estimated by normalizing TCRbeta template counts to usable DNA, with usable DNA measured through amplification of reference genes found in all nucleated cells. Repertoire TCRs were annotated as SARS-CoV-2-specific by exact matching of V gene, CDR3 amino acid sequence and J gene to a known reactive TCR set. The reference SARS-CoV-2 TCR set was obtained from MIRA and was filtered for enrichment in COVID-19-positive ImmuneCODE repertoires, whereby public or cross-reactive TCRs were removed. Drawing on the MIRA antigens, annotated TCRs were analysed further at the level of specific ORF or position within ORF. Depth was the summed frequency of annotated unique rearrangements, while breadth was defined as annotated unique rearrangements over total unique productive rearrangements. Group comparisons of TCR breadth used two-sided Wilcoxon rank-sum tests. Entries here come from immuneACCESS through TCRdb and include only in-frame sequences with V and J called. Some clones fail to appear in such tables; in the studies checked, an unresolved V gene covers under half of the shortfall, and the cause of the remainder is unknown. That table supplies the V and J calls and clone size; D and trimming were determined from the DNA. A total of about 400,000 clones appear in this sample, around 92% of them only once. The top ten clonotypes cover less than 2% of the sample.

General conclusions and limits of the study: Spike-specific TCR breadth was higher in Ad26.COV2.S recipients than in placebo recipients (P = 0.0014). According to the authors, total T cell responses may have been underestimated by the TCR breadth and depth analyses. The study was not powered to compare responses between vaccine doses or regimens. Substantial breadth of spike-specific CD8+ and CD4+ T cell responses was reported after vaccination. Non-spike TCR breadth was comparable between vaccine and placebo recipients, consistent with the vaccine containing only spike.

The clonotype was recovered from a person between 18 and 60 years old who received the Ad26.COV2.S COVID-19 vaccine or a placebo. The chain was built from TRBV4-1 and TRBJ2-5; no D gene can be assigned with confidence. Sequences were derived from peripheral blood, sampled in a trial of Ad26.COV2.S vaccine versus placebo. The DNA sequence is TGCGCCAGCAGCCAAGTTAGGGCGGCCCAAGAGACCCAGTACTTC. The encoded protein is CASSQVRAAQETQYF.